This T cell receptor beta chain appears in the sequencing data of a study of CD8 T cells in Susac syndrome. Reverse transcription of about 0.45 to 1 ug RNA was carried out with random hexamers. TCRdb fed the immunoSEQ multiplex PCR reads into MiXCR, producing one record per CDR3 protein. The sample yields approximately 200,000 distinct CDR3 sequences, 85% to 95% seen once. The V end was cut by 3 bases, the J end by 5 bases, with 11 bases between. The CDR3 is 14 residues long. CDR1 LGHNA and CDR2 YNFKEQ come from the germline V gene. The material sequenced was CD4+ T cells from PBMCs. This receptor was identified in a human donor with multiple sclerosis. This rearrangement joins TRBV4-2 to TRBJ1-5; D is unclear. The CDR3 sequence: CASSQEGRDQPQHF. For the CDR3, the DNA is TGTGCCAGCAGCCAGGAGGGAAGGGATCAGCCCCAGCATTTT.